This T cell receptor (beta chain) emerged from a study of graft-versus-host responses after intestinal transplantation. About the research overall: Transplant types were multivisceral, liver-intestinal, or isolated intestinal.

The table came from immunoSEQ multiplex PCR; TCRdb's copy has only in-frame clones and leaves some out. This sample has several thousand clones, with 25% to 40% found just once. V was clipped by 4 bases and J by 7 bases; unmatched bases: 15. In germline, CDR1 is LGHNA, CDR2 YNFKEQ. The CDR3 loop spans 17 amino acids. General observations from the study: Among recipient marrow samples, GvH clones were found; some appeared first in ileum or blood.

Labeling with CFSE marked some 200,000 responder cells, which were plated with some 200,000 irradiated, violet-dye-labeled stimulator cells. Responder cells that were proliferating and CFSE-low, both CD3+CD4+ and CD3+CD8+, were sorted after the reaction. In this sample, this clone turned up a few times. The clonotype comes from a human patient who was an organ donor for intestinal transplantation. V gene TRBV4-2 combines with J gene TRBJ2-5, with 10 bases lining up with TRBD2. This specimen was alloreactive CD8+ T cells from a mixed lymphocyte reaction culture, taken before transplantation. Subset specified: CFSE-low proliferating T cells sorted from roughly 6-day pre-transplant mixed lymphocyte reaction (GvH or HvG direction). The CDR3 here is CASSPLTSGVAPGTQYF. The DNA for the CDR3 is TGTGCCAGCAGCCCCTTAACTAGCGGGGTGGCCCCGGGGACCCAGTACTTC.